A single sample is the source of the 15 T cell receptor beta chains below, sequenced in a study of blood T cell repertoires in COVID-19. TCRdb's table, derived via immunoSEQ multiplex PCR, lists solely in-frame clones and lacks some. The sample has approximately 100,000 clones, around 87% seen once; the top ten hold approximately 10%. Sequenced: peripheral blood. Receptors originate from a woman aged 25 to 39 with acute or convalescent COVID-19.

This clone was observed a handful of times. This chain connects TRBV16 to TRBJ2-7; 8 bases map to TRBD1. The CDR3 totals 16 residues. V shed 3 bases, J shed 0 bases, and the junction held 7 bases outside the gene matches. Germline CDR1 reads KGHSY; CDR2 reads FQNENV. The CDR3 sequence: CASSHAGQGSSYEQYF. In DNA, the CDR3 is TGTGCCAGCAGCCACGCCGGACAGGGAAGCTCCTACGAGCAGTACTTC.

The CDR3 spells CASSIQAGAEAFF. Written as DNA, the CDR3 is TGTGCCAGTAGTATCCAGGCGGGGGCTGAAGCTTTCTTT. This sequence joins TRBV19 and TRBJ1-1; tentatively, D is TRBD1 (5 bases). The germline CDR1 and CDR2 sequences are LNHDA and SQIVND (reference sequence). The V gene lost 3 bases and the J gene lost 6 bases, with 11 bases spanning the gap. The CDR3 spans 13 residues.

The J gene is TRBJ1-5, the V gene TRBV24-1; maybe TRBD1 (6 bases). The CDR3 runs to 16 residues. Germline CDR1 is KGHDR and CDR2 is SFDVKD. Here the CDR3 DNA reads TGTGACATCCTACAGGGTCCGGAATATAGCAATCAGCCCCAGCATTTT. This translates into CDILQGPEYSNQPQHF.

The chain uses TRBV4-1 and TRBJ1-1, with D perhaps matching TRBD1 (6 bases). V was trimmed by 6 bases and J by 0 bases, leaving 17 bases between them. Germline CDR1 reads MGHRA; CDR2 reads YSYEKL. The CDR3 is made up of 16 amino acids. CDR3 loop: CASSGQSPFMNTEAFF. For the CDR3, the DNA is TGCGCCAGCAGTGGACAGTCGCCTTTCATGAACACTGAAGCTTTCTTT.

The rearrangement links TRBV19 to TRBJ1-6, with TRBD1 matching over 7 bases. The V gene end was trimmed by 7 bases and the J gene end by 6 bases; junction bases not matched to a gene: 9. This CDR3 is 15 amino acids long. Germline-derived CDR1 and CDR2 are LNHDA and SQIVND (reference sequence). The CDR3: CASTLDPGGNSPLHF. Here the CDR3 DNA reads TGTGCCAGTACCCTCGATCCAGGGGGTAATTCACCCCTCCACTTT.

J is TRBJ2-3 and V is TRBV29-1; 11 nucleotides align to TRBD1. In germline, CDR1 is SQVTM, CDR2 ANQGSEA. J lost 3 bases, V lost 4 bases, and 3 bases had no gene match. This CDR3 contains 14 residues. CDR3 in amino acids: CSVVGTGGTDTQYF. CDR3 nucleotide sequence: TGCAGCGTTGTGGGGACAGGGGGAACAGATACGCAGTATTTT.

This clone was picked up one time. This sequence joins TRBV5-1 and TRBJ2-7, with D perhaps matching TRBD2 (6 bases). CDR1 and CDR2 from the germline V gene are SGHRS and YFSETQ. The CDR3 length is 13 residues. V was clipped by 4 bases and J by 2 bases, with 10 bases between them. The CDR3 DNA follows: TGCGCCAGCAGCGTCGGCGGGACCTACGAGCAGTACTTC. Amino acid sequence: CASSVGGTYEQYF.

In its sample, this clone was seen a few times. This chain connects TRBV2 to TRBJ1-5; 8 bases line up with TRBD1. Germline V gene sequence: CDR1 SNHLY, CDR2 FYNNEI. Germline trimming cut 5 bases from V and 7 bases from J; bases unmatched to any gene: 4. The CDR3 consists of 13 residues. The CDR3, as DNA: TGTGCCAGCAGTACAACAGGGGGGCAGCCCCAGCATTTT. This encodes CASSTTGGQPQHF.

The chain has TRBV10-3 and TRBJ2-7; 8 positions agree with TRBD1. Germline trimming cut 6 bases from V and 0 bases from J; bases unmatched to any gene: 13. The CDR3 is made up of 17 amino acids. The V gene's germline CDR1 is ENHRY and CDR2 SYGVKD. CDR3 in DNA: TGTGCCATCAGCGAGGGTGTCCGGGACAGGAGCTCCTACGAGCAGTACTTC. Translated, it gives CAISEGVRDRSSYEQYF.

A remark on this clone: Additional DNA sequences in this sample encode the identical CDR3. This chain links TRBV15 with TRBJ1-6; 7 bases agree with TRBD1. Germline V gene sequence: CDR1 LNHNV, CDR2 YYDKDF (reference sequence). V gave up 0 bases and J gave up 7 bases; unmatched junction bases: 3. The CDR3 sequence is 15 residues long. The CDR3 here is CATSRDLQGNSPLHF. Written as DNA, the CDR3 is TGTGCCACCAGCAGAGATCTACAGGGGAATTCACCCCTCCACTTT. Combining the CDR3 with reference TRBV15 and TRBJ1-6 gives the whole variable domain DAMVIQNPRYQVTQFGKPVTLSCSQTLNHNVMYWYQQKSSQAPKLLFHYYDKDFNNEADTPDNFQSRRPNTSFCFLDIRSPGLGDTAMYLCATSRDLQGNSPLHFGNGTRLTVT.

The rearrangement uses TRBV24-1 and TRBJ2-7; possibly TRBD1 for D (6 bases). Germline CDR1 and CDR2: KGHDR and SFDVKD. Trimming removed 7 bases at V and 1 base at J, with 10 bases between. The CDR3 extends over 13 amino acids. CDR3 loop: CATSEGVSYEQYF. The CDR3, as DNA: TGTGCCACCAGCGAGGGGGTATCCTACGAGCAGTACTTC.

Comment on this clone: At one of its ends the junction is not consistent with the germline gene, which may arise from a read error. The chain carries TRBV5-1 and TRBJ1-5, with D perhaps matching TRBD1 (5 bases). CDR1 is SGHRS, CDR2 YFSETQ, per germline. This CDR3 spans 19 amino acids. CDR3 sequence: CASTLKVVGTVWHSQPQHF. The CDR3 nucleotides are TGCGCCAGCACCTTGAAGGTTGTGGGGACTGTCTGGCACAGTCAGCCCCAGCATTTT.

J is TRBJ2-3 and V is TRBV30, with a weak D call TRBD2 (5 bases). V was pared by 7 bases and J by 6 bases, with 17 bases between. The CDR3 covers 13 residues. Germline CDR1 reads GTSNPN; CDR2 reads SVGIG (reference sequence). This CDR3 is CASSLRAEDTQYF. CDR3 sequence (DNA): TGTGCCTCCTCACTGAGAGCGGAGGATACGCAGTATTTT.

CDR3 amino acids: CASRGGGGGYTF. The CDR3 DNA sequence: TGTGCCAGTCGTGGAGGGGGCGGGGGCTACACCTTC. J is TRBJ1-2 and V is TRBV27, with 7 nucleotides matching TRBD1. Germline trimming cut 9 bases from V and 8 bases from J; bases unmatched to any gene: 9. The CDR3 length is 12 residues. Per the germline V gene, CDR1 is MNHEY and CDR2 is SMNVEV (reference sequence).

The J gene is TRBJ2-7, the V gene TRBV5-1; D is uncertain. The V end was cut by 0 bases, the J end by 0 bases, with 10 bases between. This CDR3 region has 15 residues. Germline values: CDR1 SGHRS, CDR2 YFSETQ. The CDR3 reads CASSLDGSVSYEQYF. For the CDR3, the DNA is TGCGCCAGCAGCTTGGATGGCTCCGTCTCCTACGAGCAGTACTTC.